This T cell receptor (beta chain) was recorded in a study of cytomegalovirus exposure and HLA in healthy donors. The wider study: From about 170 million T cells, an earlier analysis saw 117 million unique TCR beta sequences. Study-wide points: Several of the most significant clusters were apparently associated with common viral pathogens in a later analysis. Association with HLA alleles at 0.05 false discovery rate was found for 16,951 TCR beta sequences in a later analysis.

The PCR contained 60 Vbeta and 13 Jbeta primers. Original processing notes: Roughly 83 million unique TCR beta chains, roughly 11 million of them shared, were counted by a later analysis. Here immunoSEQ multiplex PCR was the method, and the copy in TCRdb shows in-frame clones only, minus some. V, J and clone size derive from that table, while D and trimming were established from the DNA sequence. The table includes 70,000 to 100,000 clones, roughly 60% detected once. Germline loops: CDR1 ENHRY, CDR2 SYGVKD. The CDR3 is made up of 13 amino acids. On this clone itself: No antigen is known for it. A junction end diverges from the germline sequence, so it may reflect a read error.

Sequencing was done on a sample of PBMCs. The rearrangement links TRBV10-3 to TRBJ2-7; unclear D gene. The clonotype originates from a woman aged 45-65 years in good health and CMV-seropositive. DNA of the CDR3: TGTGCCATCAGTGAGAACAGCTCCAACGAGCAGTACTTC. Translating it yields CAISENSSNEQYF.